Listed here is a single TCR beta chain. With 6 bases clipped from V and 4 bases from J, the junction kept 5 bases outside the gene matches. The CDR3 length is 13 residues. The V gene's germline CDR1 is MNHEY and CDR2 SVGAGI. The data were obtained in a study of blood T cell repertoires in COVID-19. Study in general: Acute and convalescent COVID-19 samples came from the United States, Italy and Spain. The cDNA or gDNA used as material had been derived from T cells, B-cell-depleted T cells, or PBMCs.

Original handling: By means of reference gene primer amplification, nucleated cell counts were estimated. TCRdb's copy holds only in-frame clones and misses some; the assay was immunoSEQ multiplex PCR. D and trimming come from the DNA, and the V and J calls and clone size come from that table. This table holds more than 250,000 clones, 86% found once. The chain links TRBV6-5 to TRBJ2-5; the match to TRBD1 covers 7 bases. Source material: peripheral blood. The receptor's source is a man aged 18 to 30 with active or convalescent COVID-19. The CDR3 loop reads CASRLRGRETQYF. In DNA, the CDR3 is TGTGCCAGCAGGTTAAGGGGGCGAGAGACCCAGTACTTC.